The entry that follows covers one T cell receptor (beta chain) sequence. The antigen remains unidentified. These data belong to a study of T cell responses to AZD1222 COVID-19 vaccine. The V and J ends lost 2 bases and 6 bases respectively, with 11 bases between them. Germline V lookup: CDR1 ENHRY, CDR2 SYGVKD. The CDR3 is 14 amino acids. Study-level findings and limits: Spike-specific TCR breadth rose after two AZD1222 doses, and depth rose as well.

Assay used: immunoSEQ multiplex PCR; TCRdb lists only in-frame clones, some missing. The table has just over 150,000 clones, around 87% seen once. The starting material was peripheral blood, obtained 28 days after the second AZD1222 dose. The chain combines TRBV10-3 with TRBJ1-5; a weak D match, TRBD1 (5 bases). This clonotype was obtained from an adult who received the AZD1222 COVID-19 vaccine. Written as DNA, the CDR3 is TGTGCCATCAGTGAGGGGGCGCTGACTCAGCCCCAGCATTTT. Protein: CAISEGALTQPQHF.